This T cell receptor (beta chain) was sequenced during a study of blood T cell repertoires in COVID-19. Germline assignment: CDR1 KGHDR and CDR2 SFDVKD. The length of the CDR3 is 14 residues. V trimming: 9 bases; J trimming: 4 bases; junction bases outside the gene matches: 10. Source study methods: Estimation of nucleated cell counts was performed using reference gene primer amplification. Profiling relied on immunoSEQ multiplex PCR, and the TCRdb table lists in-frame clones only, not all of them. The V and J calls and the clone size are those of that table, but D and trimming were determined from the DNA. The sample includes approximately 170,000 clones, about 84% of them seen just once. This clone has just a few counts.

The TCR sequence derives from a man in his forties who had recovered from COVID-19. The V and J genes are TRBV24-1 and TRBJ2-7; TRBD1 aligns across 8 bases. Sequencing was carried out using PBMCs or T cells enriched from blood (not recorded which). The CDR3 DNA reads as TGTGCCACCGCCGAGCGGACAGGGCTATACGAGCAGTACTTC. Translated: CATAERTGLYEQYF.